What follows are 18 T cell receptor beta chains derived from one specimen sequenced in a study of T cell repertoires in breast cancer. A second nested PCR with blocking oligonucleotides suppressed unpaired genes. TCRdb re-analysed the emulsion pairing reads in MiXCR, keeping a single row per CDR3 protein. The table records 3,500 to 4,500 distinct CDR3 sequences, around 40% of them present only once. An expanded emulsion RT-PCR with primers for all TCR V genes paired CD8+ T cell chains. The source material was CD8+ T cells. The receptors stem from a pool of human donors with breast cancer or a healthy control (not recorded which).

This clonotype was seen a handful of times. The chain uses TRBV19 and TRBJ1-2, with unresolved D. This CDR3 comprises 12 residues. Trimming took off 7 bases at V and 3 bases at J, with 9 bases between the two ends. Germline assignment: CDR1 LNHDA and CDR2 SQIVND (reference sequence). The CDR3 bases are TGTGCCAGTACCACCACAGACTATGGCTACACCTTC. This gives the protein CASTTTDYGYTF.

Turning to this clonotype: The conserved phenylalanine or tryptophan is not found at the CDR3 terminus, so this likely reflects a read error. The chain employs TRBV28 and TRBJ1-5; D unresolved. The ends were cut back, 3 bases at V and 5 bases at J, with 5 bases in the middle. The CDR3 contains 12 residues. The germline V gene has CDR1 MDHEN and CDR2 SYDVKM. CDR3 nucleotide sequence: TGTGCCAGCAGTTTCCAGGATCAGCCCCAGCATTCT. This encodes CASSFQDQPQHS.

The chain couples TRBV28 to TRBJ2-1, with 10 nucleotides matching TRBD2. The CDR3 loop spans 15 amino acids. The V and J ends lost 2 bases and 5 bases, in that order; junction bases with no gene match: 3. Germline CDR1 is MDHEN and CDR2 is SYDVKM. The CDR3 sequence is CASSLRAGGNNEQFF. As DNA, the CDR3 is TGTGCCAGCAGTTTAAGAGCGGGAGGGAACAATGAGCAGTTCTTC.

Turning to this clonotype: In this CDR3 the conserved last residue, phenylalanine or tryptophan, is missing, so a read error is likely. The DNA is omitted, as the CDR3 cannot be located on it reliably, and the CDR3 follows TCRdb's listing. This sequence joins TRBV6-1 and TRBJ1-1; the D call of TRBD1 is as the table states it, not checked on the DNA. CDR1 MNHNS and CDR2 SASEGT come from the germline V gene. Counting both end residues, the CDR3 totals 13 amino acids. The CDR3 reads CASPQGAPTEAFL.

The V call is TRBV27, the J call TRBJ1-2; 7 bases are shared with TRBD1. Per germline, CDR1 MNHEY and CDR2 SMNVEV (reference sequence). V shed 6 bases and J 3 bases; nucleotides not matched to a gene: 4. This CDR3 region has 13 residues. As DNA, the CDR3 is TGTGCCAGCAGGACAGGGTACGACTATGGCTACACCTTC. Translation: CASRTGYDYGYTF.

In nucleotides, the CDR3 is TGTGCCAGCAGCCTTACAGGGGAACCTTTCTTT. Its translation: CASSLTGEPFF. This chain links TRBV25-1 with TRBJ1-1; TRBD1 matches 7 bases. The CDR3 runs to 11 residues. V gave up 6 bases and J gave up 12 bases; unmatched junction bases: 7. Germline CDR1 MGHDK, CDR2 SYGVNS. The full variable domain, in which reference TRBV25-1 and TRBJ1-1 provide the parts outside the CDR3, is EADIYQTPRYLVIGTGKKITLECSQTMGHDKMYWYQQDPGMELHLIHYSYGVNSTEKGDLSSESTVSRIRTEHFPLTLESARPSHTSQYLCASSLTGEPFFGQGTRLTVV.

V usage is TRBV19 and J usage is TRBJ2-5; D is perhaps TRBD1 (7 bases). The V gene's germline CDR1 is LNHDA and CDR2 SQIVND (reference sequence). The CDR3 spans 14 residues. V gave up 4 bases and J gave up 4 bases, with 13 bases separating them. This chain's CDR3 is CASSTRGTGETQYF. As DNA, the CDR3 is TGTGCCAGTAGTACCAGGGGGACTGGAGAGACCCAGTACTTC.

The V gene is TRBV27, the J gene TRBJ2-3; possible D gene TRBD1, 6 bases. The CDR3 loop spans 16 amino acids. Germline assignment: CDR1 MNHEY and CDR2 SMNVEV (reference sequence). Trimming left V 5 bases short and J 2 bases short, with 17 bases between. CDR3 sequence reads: CASSPLGGEDTDTQYF. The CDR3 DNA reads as TGTGCCAGCAGTCCTCTAGGGGGTGAGGACACAGATACGCAGTATTTT.

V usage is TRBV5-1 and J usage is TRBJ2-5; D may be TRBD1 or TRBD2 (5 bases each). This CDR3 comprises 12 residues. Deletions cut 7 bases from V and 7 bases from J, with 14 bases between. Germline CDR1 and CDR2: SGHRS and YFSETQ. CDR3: CASSTPRGTQYF. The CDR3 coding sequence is TGCGCCAGCTCCACTCCGAGGGGGACCCAGTACTTC.

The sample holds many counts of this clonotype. The CDR3 region is CASSPSGSGNTIYF. The CDR3 nucleotides are TGTGCCAGCAGCCCTTCGGGCTCTGGAAACACCATATATTTT. V and J are TRBV7-9 and TRBJ1-3; no clear D. The CDR3 runs 14 residues. The ends were cut back, 5 bases at V and 0 bases at J, with 8 bases in the middle. Germline lookup yields CDR1 SEHNR and CDR2 FQNEAQ (reference sequence). Full variable domain (remainder filled in from reference TRBV7-9 and TRBJ1-3): DTGVSQNPRHKITKRGQNVTFRCDPISEHNRLYWYRQTLGQGPEFLTYFQNEAQLEKSRLLSDRFSAERPKGSFSTLEIQRTEQGDSAMYLCASSPSGSGNTIYFGEGSWLTVV.

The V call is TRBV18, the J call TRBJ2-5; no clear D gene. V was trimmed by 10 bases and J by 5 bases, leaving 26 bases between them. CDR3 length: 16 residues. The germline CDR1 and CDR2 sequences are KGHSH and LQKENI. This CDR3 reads CATSPPPQASGETQYF. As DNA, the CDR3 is TGTGCCACCTCCCCCCCCCCCCAGGCCTCCGGGGAGACCCAGTACTTC.

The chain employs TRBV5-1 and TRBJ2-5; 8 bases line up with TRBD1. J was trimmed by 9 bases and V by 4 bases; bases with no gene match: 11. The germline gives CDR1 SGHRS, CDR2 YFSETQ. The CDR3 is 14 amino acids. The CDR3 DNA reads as TGCGCCAGCAGCCTAGGACAGGGAGGCGAGGCCCAGTACTTC. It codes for CASSLGQGGEAQYF.

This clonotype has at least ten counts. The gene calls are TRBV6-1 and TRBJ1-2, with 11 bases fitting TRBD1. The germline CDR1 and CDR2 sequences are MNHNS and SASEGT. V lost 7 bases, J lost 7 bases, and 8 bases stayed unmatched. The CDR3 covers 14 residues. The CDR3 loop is CASTHGQGATGYTF. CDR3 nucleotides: TGTGCCAGCACCCATGGACAGGGGGCAACTGGCTACACCTTC.

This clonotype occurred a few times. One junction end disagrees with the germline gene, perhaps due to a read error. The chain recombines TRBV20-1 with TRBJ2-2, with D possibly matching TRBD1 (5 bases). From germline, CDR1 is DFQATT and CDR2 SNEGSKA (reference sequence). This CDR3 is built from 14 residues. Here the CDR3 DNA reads TGCAGTGCTGGAGAGGACACTAACACCGGGGAGCTGTTTTTT. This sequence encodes CSAGEDTNTGELFF.

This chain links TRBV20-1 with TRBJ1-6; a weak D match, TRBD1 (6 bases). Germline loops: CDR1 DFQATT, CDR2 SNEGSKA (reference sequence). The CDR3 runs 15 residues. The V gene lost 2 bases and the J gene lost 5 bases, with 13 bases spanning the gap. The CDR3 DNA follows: TGCAGTGCTAGACGGACAGCCGCTAATAATTCACCCCTCCACTTT. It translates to CSARRTAANNSPLHF.

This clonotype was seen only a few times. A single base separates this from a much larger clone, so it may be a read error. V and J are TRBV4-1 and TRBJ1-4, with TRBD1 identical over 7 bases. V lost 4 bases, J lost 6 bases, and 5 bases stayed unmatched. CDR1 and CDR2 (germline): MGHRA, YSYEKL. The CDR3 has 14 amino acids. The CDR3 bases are TGCGCCAGCAGCCGAGGGACAGAAGATGAAAAACTGTTTTTT. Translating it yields CASSRGTEDEKLFF.

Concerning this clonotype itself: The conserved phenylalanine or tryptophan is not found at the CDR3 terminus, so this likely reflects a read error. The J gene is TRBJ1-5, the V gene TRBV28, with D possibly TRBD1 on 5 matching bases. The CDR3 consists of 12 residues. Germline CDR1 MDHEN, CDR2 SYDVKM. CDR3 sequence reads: CASSYGDQLQHL. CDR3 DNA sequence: TGTGCCAGCAGTTACGGGGACCAGCTCCAGCATCTT.

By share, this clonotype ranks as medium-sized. This CDR3 is CASSSRQGPISNYGYTF. The CDR3 DNA sequence: TGTGCCAGCAGTTCAAGGCAGGGCCCAATCTCTAACTATGGCTACACCTTC. The chain links TRBV6-1 to TRBJ1-2; TRBD1 might be the D (5 bases). V lost 5 bases and J lost 0, with 19 bases in between. This CDR3 region has 17 residues. Germline V gene data show CDR1 as MNHNS and CDR2 as SASEGT.